Included here is one T cell receptor (beta chain) sequence, with context. Its antigen remains unidentified. This sample stems from a study of T-cell memory formation after mild COVID-19. Study in general: TCR clusters largely stayed donor specific. Study findings and constraints: Memory sampled before infection contained some responding clones, suggesting cross-reactive memory joined. CD4+ contracting clones were found mainly in CM and EM, and CD8+ ones in EMRA. From day 15 to 85, contracting clones were balanced between CD4 and CD8, whereas later expanders leaned toward CD4+.

TCRdb reanalysed the 5' RACE reads using MiXCR and keeps one entry per CDR3 protein. The profile shows roughly 340,000 distinct CDR3 sequences, 15% to 20% of them singletons. Germline V gene sequence: CDR1 SGHVS, CDR2 FNYEAQ. CDR3 length: 13 amino acids. The ends were cut back, 7 bases at V and 1 base at J, with 7 bases in the middle. The TCR originated in a man aged 18 to 30 who had mild COVID-19 (a few samples of this study predate the infection). Cell type and time point are not known. The sequenced sample was PBMCs or a T cell subset sorted from them (not recorded which). The J gene is TRBJ2-2, the V gene TRBV7-6; no clear D gene. As DNA, the CDR3 is TGTGCCAGCACCAGACAGAACACCGGGGAGCTGTTTTTT. This encodes CASTRQNTGELFF.